The 14 T cell receptor beta chains below come from one sample, sequenced in a study of T cells in localized non-small cell lung cancer. Clones were read by immunoSEQ multiplex PCR, and TCRdb kept only the in-frame ones, dropping some. The repertoire holds thousands of clones, with about 25% as singletons. The sequences come from normal lung tissue next to the tumor, collected before any cancer treatment. The source is a woman aged 40-69 years with stage I lung adenocarcinoma.

This clone was recorded a few times. V usage is TRBV5-1 and J usage is TRBJ2-1; 12 nucleotides agree with TRBD1. The V gene end was trimmed by 0 bases and the J gene end by 9 bases; junction bases not matched to a gene: 7. Per germline, CDR1 SGHRS and CDR2 YFSETQ. This CDR3 is 16 amino acids long. The CDR3 protein is CASSLVWDRGLGEQFF. Here the CDR3 DNA reads TGCGCCAGCAGCTTGGTTTGGGACAGGGGGCTAGGTGAGCAGTTCTTC.

Sample share makes this clone medium-sized. The gene calls are TRBV9 and TRBJ2-3, with D possibly TRBD2 on 7 matching bases. The CDR3 consists of 17 residues. Deletions cut 2 bases from V and 5 bases from J, with 21 bases between. Germline values: CDR1 SGDLS, CDR2 YYNGEE. The CDR3 loop is CASSVGSLGGAGDTQYF. DNA for the CDR3: TGTGCCAGCAGCGTCGGCAGTCTAGGGGGGGCCGGAGATACGCAGTATTTT.

This chain joins TRBV30 and TRBJ2-1; TRBD2 aligns across 10 bases. The CDR3 has 16 amino acids. CDR1 GTSNPN and CDR2 SVGIG come from the germline V gene (reference sequence). Unmatched junction bases numbered 9, after V lost 0 bases and J lost 7 bases. The CDR3: CAWSVRSGGVANEQFF. In nucleotides, the CDR3 is TGTGCCTGGAGTGTACGAAGCGGGGGGGTCGCAAATGAGCAGTTCTTC.

The chain recombines TRBV19 with TRBJ2-5, with 7 positions matching TRBD1. V lost 6 bases and J lost 6; bases outside the gene matches: 10. The CDR3 has 14 residues. Germline values: CDR1 LNHDA, CDR2 SQIVND (reference sequence). CDR3 DNA sequence: TGTGCCAGTAGAACCGACAGGGCCTCGAAGACCCAGTACTTC. Amino acids: CASRTDRASKTQYF.

This clone has a handful of counts. The chain employs TRBV30 and TRBJ1-1; unclear D gene. This CDR3 has 11 residues. The germline V gene encodes CDR1 GTSNPN and CDR2 SVGIG (reference sequence). Trimming shortened V by 0 bases and J by 3 bases, and 2 bases separated the two germline ends. The CDR3 region has the DNA TGTGCCTGGAGTGTATACACTGAAGCTTTCTTT. The encoded protein is CAWSVYTEAFF. Supplemented by reference TRBV30 and TRBJ1-1, the full variable domain reads SQTIHQWPATLVQPVGSPLSLECTVEGTSNPNLYWYRQAAGRGLQLLFYSVGIGQISSEVPQNLSASRPQDRQFILSSKKLLLSDSGFYLCAWSVYTEAFFGQGTRLTVV.

This clone was detected a few times. V usage is TRBV19 and J usage is TRBJ1-1; 9 bases map to TRBD1. The CDR3 consists of 12 residues. Looked up from germline, CDR1 is LNHDA and CDR2 is SQIVND (reference sequence). Unmatched junction bases numbered 6, after V lost 5 bases and J lost 11 bases. This CDR3 reads CASSVRTGDAFF. CDR3 nucleotide sequence: TGTGCCAGTAGTGTTCGGACAGGGGATGCTTTCTTT.

The table lists this clone with a few counts. The genes are TRBV6-8 and TRBJ2-2; D remains unclear. V gave up 5 bases and J gave up 5 bases, with 9 bases separating them. CDR3 size: 13 residues. CDR1 is MNHGY, CDR2 SAAAGT, per germline. CDR3: CASSVGETGELFF. The CDR3 DNA reads TGTGCCAGCAGTGTTGGGGAAACCGGGGAGCTGTTTTTT.

V gene TRBV19 combines with J gene TRBJ1-3; D not certain. The ends were cut back, 0 bases at V and 4 bases at J, with 7 bases in the middle. Germline CDR1 LNHDA, CDR2 SQIVND (reference sequence). CDR3 length equals 14 residues. The CDR3 DNA follows: TGTGCCAGTAGTATAGAGCCAAAAGGAAACACCATATATTTT. This encodes CASSIEPKGNTIYF.

By share, this clone counts as medium-sized. The chain joins TRBV9 to TRBJ2-1, with 10 bases matching TRBD2. CDR1 and CDR2 (germline): SGDLS, YYNGEE. The trim removed 5 bases at V and 2 bases at J, leaving 7 bases unmatched. This CDR3 region has 16 residues. The chain's CDR3 is CASSESLAGAYNEQFF. The CDR3 DNA reads TGTGCCAGCAGTGAGTCCCTAGCGGGGGCCTACAATGAGCAGTTCTTC.

This clone came up a few times. This chain joins TRBV6-8 and TRBJ1-1, with TRBD1 as a possible D gene (5 bases). The CDR3 is 15 amino acids. The germline V and J ends were trimmed by 10 bases and 1 base, with 19 bases remaining between them. CDR1 and CDR2 (germline): MNHGY, SAAAGT. CDR3 protein: CAIRSSTETNTEAFF. Here the CDR3 DNA reads TGTGCCATCAGATCATCGACAGAAACGAACACTGAAGCTTTCTTT.

This clone was recorded a few times. This chain joins TRBV9 and TRBJ2-5, with TRBD2 matching over 11 bases. The CDR3 runs 17 residues. The junction had 12 bases not matched to a gene; V was cut back by 5 bases and J by 3 bases. Germline loops: CDR1 SGDLS, CDR2 YYNGEE. CDR3 nucleotide sequence: TGTGCCAGCAGTGAAGCGCCTAGCGGGGGGTATAAAGAGACCCAGTACTTC. Translation gives CASSEAPSGGYKETQYF.

In its sample, this clone was seen a few times. The gene calls are TRBV19 and TRBJ1-1; D remains unclear. The V end was cut by 10 bases, the J end by 3 bases, with 18 bases between. The CDR3 has 14 residues. CDR1 and CDR2 (germline): LNHDA, SQIVND (reference sequence). This CDR3 reads CATESGEWDTEAFF. Here the CDR3 DNA reads TGTGCCACCGAAAGCGGGGAGTGGGACACTGAAGCTTTCTTT.

The chain employs TRBV9 and TRBJ1-2; weak D call: TRBD1 (5 bases). This CDR3 is 12 amino acids long. V lost 5 bases, J lost 6 bases, and 11 bases lay in between. In germline, CDR1 is SGDLS, CDR2 YYNGEE. The CDR3 sequence: CASRTDRHGYTF. CDR3 DNA sequence: TGTGCCAGCAGGACAGACCGACATGGCTACACCTTC.

Sample share makes this clone large. The chain carries TRBV28 and TRBJ2-3; 9 bases match TRBD1. The CDR3 sequence is 15 residues long. V lost 5 bases to trimming and J lost 2 bases; unmatched junction nucleotides: 5. From germline, CDR1 is MDHEN and CDR2 SYDVKM. CDR3 nucleotides: TGTGCCAGCAGTCCCGGGACAGGGTACACAGATACGCAGTATTTT. This gives the protein CASSPGTGYTDTQYF.